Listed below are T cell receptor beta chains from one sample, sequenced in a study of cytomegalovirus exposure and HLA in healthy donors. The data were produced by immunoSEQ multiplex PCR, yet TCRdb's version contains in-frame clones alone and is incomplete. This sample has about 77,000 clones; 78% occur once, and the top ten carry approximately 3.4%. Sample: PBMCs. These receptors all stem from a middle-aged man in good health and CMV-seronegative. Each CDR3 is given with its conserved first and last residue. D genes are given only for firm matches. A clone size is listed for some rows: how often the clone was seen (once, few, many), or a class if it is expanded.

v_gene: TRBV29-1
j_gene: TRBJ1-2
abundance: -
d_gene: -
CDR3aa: CSVETPGDGYTF
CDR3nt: TGCAGCGTTGAAACCCCGGGGGATGGCTACACCTTC

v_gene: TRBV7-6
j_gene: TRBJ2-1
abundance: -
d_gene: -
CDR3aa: CASSPFGSAMNNEQFF
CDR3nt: TGTGCCAGCAGCCCGTTCGGTAGCGCTATGAACAATGAGCAGTTCTTC

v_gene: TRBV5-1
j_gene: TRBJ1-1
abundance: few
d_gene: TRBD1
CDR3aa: CASSGQGYSAEAFF
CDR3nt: TGCGCCAGCAGCGGACAGGGTTATTCTGCTGAAGCTTTCTTT

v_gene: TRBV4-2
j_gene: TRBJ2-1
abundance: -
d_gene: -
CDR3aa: CASSQVWGGQPGGEQFF
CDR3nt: TGTGCCAGCAGCCAAGTGTGGGGGGGCCAGCCGGGGGGAGAGCAGTTCTTC

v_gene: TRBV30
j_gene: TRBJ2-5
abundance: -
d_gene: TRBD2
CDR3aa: CAWSIGTSGPGTQYF
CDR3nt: TGTGCCTGGAGCATTGGGACTAGCGGACCGGGGACCCAGTACTTC

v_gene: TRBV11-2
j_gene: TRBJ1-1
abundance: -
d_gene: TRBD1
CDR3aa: CASSYGTGNTEAFF
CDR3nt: TGTGCCAGCAGCTATGGGACAGGGAACACTGAAGCTTTCTTT

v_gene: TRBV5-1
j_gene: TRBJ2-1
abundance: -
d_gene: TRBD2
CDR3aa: CASSLGGRSYNEQFF
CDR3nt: TGCGCCAGCAGCTTGGGCGGGAGAAGTTACAATGAGCAGTTCTTC

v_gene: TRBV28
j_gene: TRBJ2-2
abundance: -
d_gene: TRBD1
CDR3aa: CASSFPVSVTGDTNTGELFF
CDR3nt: TGTGCCAGCAGTTTCCCCGTTTCCGTGACAGGGGATACGAACACCGGGGAGCTGTTTTTT

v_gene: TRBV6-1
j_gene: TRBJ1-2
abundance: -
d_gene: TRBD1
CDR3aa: CASSKIPGGDYGYTF
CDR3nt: TGTGCCAGCAGTAAAATACCAGGGGGTGACTATGGCTACACCTTC

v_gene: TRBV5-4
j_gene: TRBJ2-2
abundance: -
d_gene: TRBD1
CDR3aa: CASSLDLGQKNTGELFF
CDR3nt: TGTGCCAGCAGCTTGGACTTGGGACAGAAGAACACCGGGGAGCTGTTTTTT

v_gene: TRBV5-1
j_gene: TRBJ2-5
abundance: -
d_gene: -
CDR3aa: CASSLSEGLETQYF
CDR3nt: TGCGCCAGCAGCCTGTCCGAGGGTTTGGAGACCCAGTACTTC

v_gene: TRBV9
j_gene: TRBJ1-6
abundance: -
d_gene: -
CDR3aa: CASSPLGWVGKNSPLHF
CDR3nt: TGTGCCAGCAGCCCACTGGGTTGGGTGGGCAAGAATTCACCCCTCCACTTT

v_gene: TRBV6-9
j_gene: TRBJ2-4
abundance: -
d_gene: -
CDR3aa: CASSSSDRSRAKNIQYF
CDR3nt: TGTGCCAGCAGTTCCTCCGACAGGTCGAGGGCCAAAAACATTCAGTACTTC

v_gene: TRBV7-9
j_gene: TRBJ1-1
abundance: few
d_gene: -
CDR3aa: CASSPSSGGPRGEAFF
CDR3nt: TGTGCCAGCAGCCCCTCTTCCGGAGGGCCGCGGGGTGAAGCTTTCTTT

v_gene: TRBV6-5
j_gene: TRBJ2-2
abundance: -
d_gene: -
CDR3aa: CASSYAPAAGELFF
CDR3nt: TGTGCCAGCAGTTACGCCCCGGCGGCCGGGGAGCTGTTTTTT

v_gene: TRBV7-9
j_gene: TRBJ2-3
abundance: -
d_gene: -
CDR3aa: CASSLAIPPDTDTQYF
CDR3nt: TGTGCCAGCAGCTTAGCCATCCCACCAGACACAGATACGCAGTATTTT

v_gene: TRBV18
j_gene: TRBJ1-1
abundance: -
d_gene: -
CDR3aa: CASSPLAELEAFF
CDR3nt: TGTGCCAGCTCACCACTGGCGGAACTTGAAGCTTTCTTT

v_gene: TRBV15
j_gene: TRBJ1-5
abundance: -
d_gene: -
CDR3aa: CATSRGSFNQPQHF
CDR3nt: TGTGCCACCAGCAGAGGTTCGTTTAATCAGCCCCAGCATTTT

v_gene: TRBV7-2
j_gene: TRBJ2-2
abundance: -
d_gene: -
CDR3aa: CASSLRGGTGELFF
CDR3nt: TGTGCCAGCAGCTTAAGGGGGGGTACCGGGGAGCTGTTTTTT

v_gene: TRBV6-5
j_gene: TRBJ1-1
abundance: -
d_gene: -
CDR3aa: CASSYSTMGHTEAFF
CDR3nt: TGTGCCAGCAGTTACTCGACGATGGGGCACACTGAAGCTTTCTTT

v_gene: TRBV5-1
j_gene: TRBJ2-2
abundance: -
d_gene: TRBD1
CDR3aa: CASSIRTGAGGELFF
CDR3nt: TGCGCCAGCAGCATACGGACAGGGGCTGGCGGGGAGCTGTTTTTT

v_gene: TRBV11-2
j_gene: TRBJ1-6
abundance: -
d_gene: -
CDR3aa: CASSLLTNNSPLHF
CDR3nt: TGTGCCAGCAGCTTGCTGACAAATAATTCACCCCTCCACTTT

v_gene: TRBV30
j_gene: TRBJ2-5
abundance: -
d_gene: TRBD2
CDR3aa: CAWSPPGTRKETQYF
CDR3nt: TGTGCCTGGAGCCCCCCCGGGACTAGGAAAGAGACCCAGTACTTC

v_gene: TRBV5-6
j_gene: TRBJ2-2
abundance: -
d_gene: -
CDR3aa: CASSLVGVIGGELFF
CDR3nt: TGTGCCAGCAGCTTGGTGGGAGTCATCGGCGGGGAGCTGTTTTTT

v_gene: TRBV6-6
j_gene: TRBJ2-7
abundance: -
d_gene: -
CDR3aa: CASSYSQDEQYF
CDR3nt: TGTGCCAGCAGTTACTCCCAGGACGAGCAGTACTTC

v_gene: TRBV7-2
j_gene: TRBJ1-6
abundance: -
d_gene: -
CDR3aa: CASSARGRESPLHF
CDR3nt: TGTGCCAGCAGCGCCCGAGGGCGGGAGTCACCCCTCCACTTT

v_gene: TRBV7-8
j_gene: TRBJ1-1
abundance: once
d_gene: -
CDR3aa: CASSSPRAAVMNTEAFF
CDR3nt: TGTGCCAGCAGCTCTCCCAGGGCGGCAGTGATGAACACTGAAGCTTTCTTT

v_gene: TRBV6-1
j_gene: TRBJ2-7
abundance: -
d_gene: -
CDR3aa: CASHMRAYEQYF
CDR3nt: TGTGCCAGCCACATGAGGGCATACGAGCAGTACTTC

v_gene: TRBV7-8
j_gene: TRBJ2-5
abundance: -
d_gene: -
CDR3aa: CASSPSPETQYF
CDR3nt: TGTGCCAGCAGCCCGTCCCCGGAGACCCAGTACTTC

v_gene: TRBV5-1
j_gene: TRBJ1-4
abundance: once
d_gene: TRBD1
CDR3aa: CASSTTGLMEGEKLFF
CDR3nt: TGCGCCAGCAGCACGACAGGGCTCATGGAGGGGGAAAAACTGTTTTTT

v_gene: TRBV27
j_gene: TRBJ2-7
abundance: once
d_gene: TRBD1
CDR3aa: CASSLAGGPYEQYF
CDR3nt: TGTGCCAGCAGTTTGGCAGGGGGCCCCTACGAGCAGTACTTC

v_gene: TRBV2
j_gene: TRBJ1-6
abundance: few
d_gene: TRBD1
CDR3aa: CASDRVGSPLHF
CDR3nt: TGTGCCAGCGACAGGGTTGGCTCACCCCTCCACTTT

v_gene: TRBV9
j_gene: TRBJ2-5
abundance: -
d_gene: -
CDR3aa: CASSVTGQETQYF
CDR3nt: TGTGCCAGCAGCGTAACAGGCCAAGAGACCCAGTACTTC

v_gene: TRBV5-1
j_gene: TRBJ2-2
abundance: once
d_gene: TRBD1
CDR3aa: CASSLGVPGQGNTGELFF
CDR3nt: TGCGCCAGCAGCTTGGGGGTGCCGGGACAGGGTAACACCGGGGAGCTGTTTTTT

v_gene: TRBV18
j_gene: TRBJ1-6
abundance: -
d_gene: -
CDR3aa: CASSPRDYNSPLHF
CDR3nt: TGTGCCAGCTCACCACGAGATTATAATTCACCCCTCCACTTT

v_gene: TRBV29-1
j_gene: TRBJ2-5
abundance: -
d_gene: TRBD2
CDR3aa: CSVTQAGVQETQYF
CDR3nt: TGCAGCGTTACTCAGGCGGGGGTCCAAGAGACCCAGTACTTC

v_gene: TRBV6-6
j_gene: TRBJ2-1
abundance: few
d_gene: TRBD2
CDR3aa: CASSSPASGEGEQFF
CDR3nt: TGTGCCAGCAGTTCCCCGGCTAGCGGGGAGGGTGAGCAGTTCTTC

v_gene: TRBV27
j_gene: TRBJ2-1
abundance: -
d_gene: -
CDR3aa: CASSDYSEEKQFF
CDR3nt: TGTGCCAGCAGTGATTATAGCGAGGAGAAGCAGTTCTTC

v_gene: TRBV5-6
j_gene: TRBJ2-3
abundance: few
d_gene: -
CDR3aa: CASSSGTFPDTQYF
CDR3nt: TGTGCCAGCAGCTCTGGGACATTCCCAGATACGCAGTATTTT

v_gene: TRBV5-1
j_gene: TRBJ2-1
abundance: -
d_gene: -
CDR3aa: CASRTSAGSSYNEQFF
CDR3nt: TGCGCCAGCCGAACGAGTGCGGGGAGCTCCTACAATGAGCAGTTCTTC

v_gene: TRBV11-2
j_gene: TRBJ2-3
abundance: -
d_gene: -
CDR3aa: CASSLDPGEGPVSDTQYF
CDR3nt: TGTGCCAGCAGCTTAGACCCAGGGGAGGGGCCAGTTTCGGATACGCAGTATTTT

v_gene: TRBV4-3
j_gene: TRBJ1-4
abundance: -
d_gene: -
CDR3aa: CASSLRPGELDEKLFF
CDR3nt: TGCGCCAGCAGCCTCCGGCCCGGAGAACTGGATGAAAAACTGTTTTTT

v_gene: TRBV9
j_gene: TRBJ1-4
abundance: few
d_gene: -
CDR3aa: CASSVGVTATNEKLFF
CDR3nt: TGTGCCAGCAGCGTAGGTGTCACTGCAACTAATGAAAAACTGTTTTTT

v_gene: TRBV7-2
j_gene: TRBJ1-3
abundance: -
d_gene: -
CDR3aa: CASSLDSSGNTIYF
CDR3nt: TGTGCCAGCAGCCTAGACAGCTCTGGAAACACCATATATTTT

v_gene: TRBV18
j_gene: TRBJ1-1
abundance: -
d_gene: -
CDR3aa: CASSPLTGTDNTEAFF
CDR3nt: TGTGCCAGCTCACCACTGACCGGAACAGACAACACTGAAGCTTTCTTT

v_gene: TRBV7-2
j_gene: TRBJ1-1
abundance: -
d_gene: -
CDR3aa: CASSYRHREAAEAFF
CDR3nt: TGTGCCAGCAGCTACCGTCACAGGGAAGCGGCTGAAGCTTTCTTT

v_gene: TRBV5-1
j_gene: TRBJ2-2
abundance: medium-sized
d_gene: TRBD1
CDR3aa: CASSRTGDGGELFF
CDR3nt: TGCGCCAGCAGCCGCACAGGGGACGGCGGGGAGCTGTTTTTT

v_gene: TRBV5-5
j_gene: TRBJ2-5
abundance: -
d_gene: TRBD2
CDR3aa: CASSWGGEETQYF
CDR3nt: TGTGCCAGCAGCTGGGGAGGGGAAGAGACCCAGTACTTC

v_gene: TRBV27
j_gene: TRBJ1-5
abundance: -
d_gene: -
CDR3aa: CASSLQVSSQPQHF
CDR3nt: TGTGCCAGCAGTTTACAGGTTTCGAGTCAGCCCCAGCATTTT

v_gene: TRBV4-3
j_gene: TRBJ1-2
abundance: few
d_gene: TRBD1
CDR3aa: CASTPGAGTVYYGYTF
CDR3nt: TGCGCCAGCACCCCAGGGGCAGGGACAGTTTACTATGGCTACACCTTC

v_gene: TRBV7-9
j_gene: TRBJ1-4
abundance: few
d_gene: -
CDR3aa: CASSLEVTNEKLFF
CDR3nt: TGTGCCAGCAGCTTGGAGGTGACTAATGAAAAACTGTTTTTT

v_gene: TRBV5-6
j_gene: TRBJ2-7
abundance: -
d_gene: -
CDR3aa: CASSPRGLSSYEQYF
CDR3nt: TGTGCCAGCAGCCCGCGGGGCTTGAGCTCCTACGAGCAGTACTTC

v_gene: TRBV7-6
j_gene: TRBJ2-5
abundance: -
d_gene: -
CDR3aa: CASSPLALHRGGETQYF
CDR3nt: TGTGCCAGCAGCCCGTTGGCCCTGCACAGGGGGGGGGAGACCCAGTACTTC

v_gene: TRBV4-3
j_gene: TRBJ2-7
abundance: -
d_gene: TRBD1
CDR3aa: CASSQGTDFSYEQYF
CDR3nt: TGCGCCAGCAGCCAGGGGACAGATTTTTCCTACGAGCAGTACTTC

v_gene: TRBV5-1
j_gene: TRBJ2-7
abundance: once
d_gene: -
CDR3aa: CASSLEPAYEQYF
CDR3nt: TGCGCCAGCAGCTTGGAGCCGGCCTACGAGCAGTACTTC

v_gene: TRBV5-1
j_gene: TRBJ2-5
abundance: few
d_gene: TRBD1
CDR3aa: CASSFDREETQYF
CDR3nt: TGCGCCAGCAGCTTCGACAGGGAAGAGACCCAGTACTTC

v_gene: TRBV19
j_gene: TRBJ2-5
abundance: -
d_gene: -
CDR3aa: CASSIVPGTQYF
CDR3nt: TGTGCCAGTAGTATTGTCCCAGGAACCCAGTACTTC

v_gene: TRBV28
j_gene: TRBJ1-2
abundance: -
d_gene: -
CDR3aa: CASRPTGGPRGYGYTF
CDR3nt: TGTGCCAGCAGACCCACGGGGGGCCCCCGGGGCTATGGCTACACCTTC

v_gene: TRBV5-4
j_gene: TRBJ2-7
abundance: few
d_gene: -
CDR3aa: CASSPRESGVRGEQYF
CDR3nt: TGTGCCAGCAGCCCTCGTGAGTCCGGGGTTCGCGGCGAGCAGTACTTC

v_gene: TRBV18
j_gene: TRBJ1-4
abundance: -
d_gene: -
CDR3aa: CASSPQGMNEKLFF
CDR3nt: TGTGCCAGCTCACCACAGGGGATGAATGAAAAACTGTTTTTT